Shown below are 19 T cell receptor beta chains from a single sample sequenced in a study of OX40 agonist ivuxolimab in advanced cancers. The repertoire was sequenced with immunoSEQ multiplex PCR; TCRdb's copy has only in-frame clones and lacks some. The sample has about 80,000 clones, 90% to 95% seen once. This specimen was CD4+ or CD8+ T cells sorted from blood, taken in a trial of the OX40 agonist ivuxolimab. The receptors stem from an adult with an advanced solid tumor such as melanoma, head and neck, liver or kidney cancer.

The CDR3 DNA is TGTGCCAGCAGTCTGGCGCGCGGACCATGGGGCTACGAGCAGTACTTC. Its translation is CASSLARGPWGYEQYF. The chain recombines TRBV5-5 with TRBJ2-7; D uncertain. V lost 5 bases to trimming and J lost 3 bases, with 21 bases between them. The CDR3 covers 16 residues. Germline CDR1 reads SGHKS; CDR2 reads YYEKEE (reference sequence).

This chain links TRBV5-1 with TRBJ2-3; TRBD2 matches at 7 bases. J was trimmed by 0 bases and V by 4 bases; bases with no gene match: 2. Germline-derived CDR1 and CDR2 are SGHRS and YFSETQ. The CDR3 totals 14 residues. For the CDR3, the DNA is TGCGCCAGCAGCCAGGGACTAAGCACAGATACGCAGTATTTT. It yields the protein CASSQGLSTDTQYF.

V usage is TRBV4-3 and J usage is TRBJ2-7; TRBD1 matches at 10 bases. Per germline, CDR1 LGHNA and CDR2 YSLEER. The V gene end was trimmed by 4 bases and the J gene end by 3 bases; junction bases not matched to a gene: 3. The CDR3 has 14 residues. The CDR3 here is CASSLWTGGYEQYF. DNA for the CDR3: TGCGCCAGCAGCCTCTGGACAGGGGGCTACGAGCAGTACTTC.

The rearrangement links TRBV4-1 to TRBJ2-1, with 13 bases identical to TRBD2. CDR3 length equals 18 residues. J gave up 8 bases and V 1 base, and 11 bases lay outside the gene matches. Germline V gene lookup returns CDR1 MGHRA and CDR2 YSYEKL. CDR3 DNA: TGCGCCAGCAGCCAAGGGACTAGCGGGAGAGGCTGGGGTTATGAGCAGTTCTTC. As protein: CASSQGTSGRGWGYEQFF.

This clone was counted a few times. This rearrangement joins TRBV29-1 to TRBJ1-2; a possible D gene is TRBD1 (6 bases). CDR1 and CDR2 from the germline V gene are SQVTM and ANQGSEA. The V end lost 7 bases, the J end lost 0 bases, and 15 bases lay between the germline ends. This CDR3 is 14 amino acids long. The CDR3 DNA is TGCAGCGCACACCCTCGGGACACTAACTATGGCTACACCTTC. Translated: CSAHPRDTNYGYTF. The whole variable domain, filled in from reference TRBV29-1 and TRBJ1-2, reads SAVISQKPSRDICQRGTSLTIQCQVDSQVTMMFWYRQQPGQSLTLIATANQGSEATYESGFVIDKFPISRPNLTFSTLTVSNMSPEDSSIYLCSAHPRDTNYGYTFGSGTRLTVV.

The chain uses TRBV4-3 and TRBJ1-6; TRBD1 aligns across 11 bases. Germline V CDR1 and CDR2: LGHNA, YSLEER. The CDR3 sequence is 17 residues long. The V and J ends lost 0 bases and 6 bases, in that order; junction bases with no gene match: 4. The CDR3 loop is CASSQDWDRGTNSPLHF. DNA for the CDR3: TGCGCCAGCAGCCAAGATTGGGACAGGGGGACTAATTCACCCCTCCACTTT.

This sequence joins TRBV4-1 and TRBJ1-4; D gene uncertain. The CDR3 sequence is 14 residues long. From germline, CDR1 is MGHRA and CDR2 YSYEKL. V was trimmed by 2 bases and J by 3 bases, leaving 7 bases between them. CDR3 nucleotide sequence: TGCGCCAGCAGCCAACTGGGCTCTAATGAAAAACTGTTTTTT. It codes for CASSQLGSNEKLFF.

V gene TRBV27 combines with J gene TRBJ2-7, with a possible D match to TRBD2 (5 bases). The V end lost 5 bases, the J end lost 5 bases, and 19 bases lay between the germline ends. This CDR3 spans 15 amino acids. The V gene's germline CDR1 is MNHEY and CDR2 SMNVEV (reference sequence). The CDR3 nucleotides read TGTGCCAGCAGTCCATTCCCAACTAGGTTCCACGAGCAGTACTTC. Amino acid sequence: CASSPFPTRFHEQYF.

The V call is TRBV7-2, the J call TRBJ2-4, with D tentatively TRBD2 (5 bases). Germline V gene lookup returns CDR1 SGHTA and CDR2 FQGNSA. V was cut by 5 bases and J by 0 bases, with 17 bases left in between. CDR3 length: 17 amino acids. DNA for the CDR3: TGTGCCAGCAGCCGACTTGAGGGTTTACTAGCCAAAAACATTCAGTACTTC. Encoded protein: CASSRLEGLLAKNIQYF.

The V and J genes are TRBV27 and TRBJ2-2; 7 bases are a match to TRBD1. The length of the CDR3 is 13 residues. Per germline, CDR1 MNHEY and CDR2 SMNVEV (reference sequence). V shed 8 bases and J 3 bases; nucleotides not matched to a gene: 3. CDR3 sequence reads: CASSQGYTGELFF. The CDR3 DNA is TGTGCCAGCTCACAGGGGTACACCGGGGAGCTGTTTTTT.

The chain carries TRBV4-1 and TRBJ2-1, with D unclear. With 4 bases removed from V and 0 bases from J, the gap between germline ends came to 10 bases. The CDR3 sequence is 15 residues long. CDR1 and CDR2 from the germline V gene are MGHRA and YSYEKL. The CDR3 here is CASSPQISSYNEQFF. The DNA for the CDR3 is TGCGCCAGCAGCCCGCAGATTAGCTCCTACAATGAGCAGTTCTTC.

This clone was recorded once. The chain has TRBV11-2 and TRBJ2-7, with 8 bases fitting TRBD1. This CDR3 is built from 14 residues. The germline V gene encodes CDR1 SGHAT and CDR2 FQNNGV. V lost 4 bases and J lost 0; bases outside the gene matches: 2. The CDR3 spells CASSWTGSSYEQYF. Here the CDR3 DNA reads TGTGCCAGCAGCTGGACAGGGAGCTCCTACGAGCAGTACTTC.

This clone is medium-sized within its sample. The chain carries TRBV4-1 and TRBJ2-7; 9 positions match TRBD2. This CDR3 comprises 14 residues. V shed 4 bases and J 1 base; nucleotides not matched to a gene: 2. CDR1 MGHRA and CDR2 YSYEKL come from the germline V gene. CDR3 nucleotide sequence: TGCGCCAGCAGCCGAGGACTAGCGTCCTACGAGCAGTACTTC. Amino acid sequence: CASSRGLASYEQYF.

The rearrangement uses TRBV5-1 and TRBJ2-1; possibly TRBD2 for D (6 bases). Germline CDR1 SGHRS, CDR2 YFSETQ. The V and J ends lost 4 bases and 7 bases respectively, with 15 bases between them. The CDR3 length is 14 residues. For the CDR3, the DNA is TGCGCCAGCAGCCCGGGAGCGGGTGAGAATGAGCAGTTCTTC. Protein product: CASSPGAGENEQFF.

This chain uses TRBV7-8 with TRBJ2-7, with 9 positions matching TRBD2. V was pared by 6 bases and J by 2 bases, with 2 bases of the junction left unmatched. This CDR3 has 13 residues. CDR1 is SGHVS and CDR2 is FQNEAQ in the germline V gene. CDR3 coding DNA: TGTGCCAGCAGTCTAGCGGGACCCTACGAGCAGTACTTC. This translates into CASSLAGPYEQYF.

J is TRBJ2-1 and V is TRBV7-2; D is uncertain. Between the trimmed V and J ends, which lost 5 bases and 7 bases, there was a span of 12 bases. The V gene's germline CDR1 is SGHTA and CDR2 FQGNSA. The CDR3 is 13 amino acids. CDR3 in amino acids: CASSLMEGNEQFF. DNA for the CDR3: TGTGCCAGCAGCCTAATGGAAGGGAATGAGCAGTTCTTC.

This chain uses TRBV30 with TRBJ2-7, with 9 bases aligning to TRBD2. The germline gives CDR1 GTSNPN, CDR2 SVGIG (reference sequence). J lost 4 bases, V lost 5 bases, and 12 bases had no gene match. The CDR3 sequence is 15 residues long. CDR3 nucleotides: TGTGCCTGGGGGGAACCGGGACTAGCATATTACGAGCAGTACTTC. Translating it yields CAWGEPGLAYYEQYF.

This clone has only one observation. The chain carries TRBV7-8 and TRBJ2-5, with a tentative D call TRBD1 (5 bases). The CDR3 consists of 16 residues. Trimming removed 8 bases at V and 5 bases at J, with 24 bases between. Germline V lookup: CDR1 SGHVS, CDR2 FQNEAQ. The CDR3 region is CASAARTKGPLETQYF. The CDR3, as DNA: TGTGCCAGCGCCGCAAGAACTAAGGGGCCGTTGGAGACCCAGTACTTC.

CDR3 DNA: TGTGCCAGCAGCCTCGACGGGGGGGATGAAAAACTGTTTTTT. It yields the protein CASSLDGGDEKLFF. The chain is built from TRBV5-4 and TRBJ1-4, with D maybe TRBD1 (5 bases). This CDR3 has 14 amino acids. V was cut by 4 bases and J by 6 bases, with 13 bases left in between. The germline V gene has CDR1 SGHNT and CDR2 YYREEE (reference sequence).